Below, 18 T cell receptor beta chains from the same sample are listed, as sequenced in a study of PD-1 blockade in classical Hodgkin lymphoma. Time point denoted: cycle 4 day 1 (C4D1), after 6 weeks of nivolumab. Each and every patient relapsed after autologous stem cell transplantation, and patients got differing brentuximab vedotin exposure. Repertoires were generated with immunoSEQ multiplex PCR, while TCRdb's copy carries only in-frame clones and drops some. Of approximately 17,000 clones in the sample, approximately 68% were seen once. Sample: peripheral blood mononuclear cells (PBMCs), taken before the fourth cycle of nivolumab. The receptors were sampled from a human donor with classical Hodgkin lymphoma.

The chain combines TRBV4-1 with TRBJ2-2; 8 nucleotides line up with TRBD2. Trimming removed 1 base from V and 7 bases from J; junction bases left unmatched: 14. The CDR3 runs 18 residues. Germline CDR1 reads MGHRA; CDR2 reads YSYEKL. The CDR3 loop is CASSQAGGWSGRFGELFF. The CDR3 coding sequence is TGCGCCAGCAGCCAAGCTGGGGGCTGGAGCGGGAGATTCGGGGAGCTGTTTTTT.

This clone turned up a few times. The V call is TRBV11-2, the J call TRBJ2-5, with 13 bases that match TRBD2. CDR1 and CDR2 from the germline V gene are SGHAT and FQNNGV. The V and J ends lost 3 bases and 3 bases, in that order; junction bases with no gene match: 7. The CDR3 runs 17 residues. CDR3 nucleotide sequence: TGTGCCAGCAGCTTCTCACTCGGGACTAGCGGGAAAGAGACCCAGTACTTC. It translates to CASSFSLGTSGKETQYF. The entire variable domain, with the rest obtained from reference TRBV11-2 and TRBJ2-5, is as follows: EAGVAQSPRYKIIEKRQSVAFWCNPISGHATLYWYQQILGQGPKLLIQFQNNGVVDDSQLPKDRFSAERLKGVDSTLKIQPAKLEDSAVYLCASSFSLGTSGKETQYFGPGTRLLVL.

The chain links TRBV30 to TRBJ2-7, with 14 bases lining up with TRBD2. The CDR3 has 14 amino acids. V trimming: 4 bases; J trimming: 5 bases; junction bases outside the gene matches: 4. CDR1 and CDR2 (germline): GTSNPN, SVGIG (reference sequence). CDR3 in DNA: TGTGCCTGGAATAGACTAGCGGGAGGGGACGAGCAGTACTTC. Translation: CAWNRLAGGDEQYF.

The chain links TRBV7-8 to TRBJ2-1; D is uncertain. The CDR3 has 16 residues. Deletions cut 1 base from V and 0 bases from J, with 10 bases between. Germline CDR1 is SGHVS and CDR2 is FQNEAQ. Here the CDR3 DNA reads TGTGCCAGCAGCTTAGGTTCAAGCAGCTCCTACAATGAGCAGTTCTTC. Its translation is CASSLGSSSSYNEQFF.

This clone has a handful of counts. The chain links TRBV7-8 to TRBJ2-1; tentatively, D is TRBD2 (6 bases). V was cut by 1 base and J by 5 bases, with 18 bases left in between. Germline CDR1 SGHVS, CDR2 FQNEAQ. The CDR3 totals 17 residues. The CDR3 sequence is CASSLGVSLANDNEQFF. CDR3 in DNA: TGTGCCAGCAGCTTAGGGGTGAGTCTAGCGAACGACAATGAGCAGTTCTTC.

By sample fraction, this clone is medium-sized (0.01 to 0.1%). This sequence joins TRBV7-2 and TRBJ2-3; 7 positions match TRBD1. The CDR3 runs 16 residues. Trimming took 4 bases from V and 1 from J; bases not matched to a gene: 8. CDR1 and CDR2 from the germline V gene are SGHTA and FQGNSA. CDR3 in amino acids: CASSWSRGSRTDTQYF. CDR3 coding DNA: TGTGCCAGCAGCTGGAGCAGGGGGTCGCGCACAGATACGCAGTATTTT.

By share, this clone counts as large. J is TRBJ1-1 and V is TRBV11-2; D uncertain. The CDR3 sequence is 12 residues long. V was clipped by 2 bases and J by 5 bases, with 6 bases between them. CDR1 is SGHAT, CDR2 FQNNGV, per germline. CDR3 sequence reads: CASSLLGTEAFF. Written as DNA, the CDR3 is TGTGCCAGCAGCTTACTGGGGACTGAAGCTTTCTTT.

The CDR3: CASSPRTGNTGELFF. CDR3 DNA sequence: TGTGCCAGCAGTCCCCGGACAGGGAACACCGGGGAGCTGTTTTTT. V is TRBV28 and J is TRBJ2-2, with TRBD1 matching 7 bases. This CDR3 is 15 amino acids long. In germline, CDR1 is MDHEN, CDR2 SYDVKM. The junction had 4 bases not matched to a gene; V was cut back by 5 bases and J by 1 base.

In this sample, this clone turned up once. V gene TRBV7-9 combines with J gene TRBJ2-5; 7 nucleotides match TRBD1. The tail of the sequence fits TRBJ2-7 better, so the J call may be wrong. Germline CDR1 is SEHNR and CDR2 is FQNEAQ (reference sequence). The CDR3 length is 16 residues. The CDR3 is CASSRPHGQAVNEQYF. The CDR3 DNA reads TGTGCCAGCAGCAGGCCCCACGGACAGGCAGTCAACGAGCAGTACTTC.

The chain links TRBV21-1 to TRBJ1-3. TRBV21-1 is assigned pseudogene status. This CDR3 has 14 amino acids. The CDR3 protein is CASSHDGSGNTIYF. The DNA of the CDR3 is TGTGCCAGCAGCCATGACGGCTCTGGAAACACCATATATTTT.

The chain couples TRBV6-6 to TRBJ2-6; a weak D match, TRBD1 (5 bases). Per germline, CDR1 MNHNY and CDR2 SVGAGI (reference sequence). The V end lost 5 bases, the J end lost 0 bases, and 8 bases lay between the germline ends. The CDR3 is made up of 15 amino acids. The CDR3 region has the DNA TGTGCCAGCAGTCGCGACAGCTCTGGGGCCAACGTCCTGACTTTC. This gives the protein CASSRDSSGANVLTF.

The chain employs TRBV6-5 and TRBJ2-7; 10 positions agree with TRBD2. The J segment lost 1 base and the V segment lost 8 bases, leaving 2 bases of the junction unmatched. The CDR3 contains 13 residues. From germline, CDR1 is MNHEY and CDR2 SVGAGI. For the CDR3, the DNA is TGTGCCAGCCGTAGCGGGAGGTCCTACGAGCAGTACTTC. Protein: CASRSGRSYEQYF.

The chain joins TRBV6-5 to TRBJ2-7; weak D call: TRBD2 (7 bases). This CDR3 region has 15 residues. The V gene lost 2 bases and the J gene lost 2 bases, with 13 bases spanning the gap. Germline V gene sequence: CDR1 MNHEY, CDR2 SVGAGI. CDR3 sequence: CASSYGQGRAYEQYF. In nucleotides, the CDR3 is TGTGCCAGCAGTTACGGCCAGGGGAGGGCCTACGAGCAGTACTTC.

CDR3 coding DNA: TGCAGCGTTGGCACTAGCACGAATGAGCAGTTCTTC. This encodes CSVGTSTNEQFF. The chain is built from TRBV29-1 and TRBJ2-1; tentative D call: TRBD2 (6 bases). This CDR3 comprises 12 residues. Trimming removed 4 bases from V and 7 bases from J, with 11 bases in between. Germline CDR1 and CDR2: SQVTM and ANQGSEA.

This chain uses TRBV5-1 with TRBJ1-4; the D is unclear. There are 15 residues in the CDR3. V gave up 0 bases and J gave up 0 bases, with 6 bases separating them. Germline V CDR1 and CDR2: SGHRS, YFSETQ. The CDR3 region is CASSLGLATNEKLFF. In DNA form, the CDR3 reads TGCGCCAGCAGCTTGGGACTGGCAACTAATGAAAAACTGTTTTTT.

The rearrangement links TRBV5-4 to TRBJ1-1, with unresolved D. This CDR3 has 14 amino acids. The V gene's germline CDR1 is SGHNT and CDR2 YYREEE (reference sequence). V was trimmed by 0 bases and J by 5 bases, leaving 11 bases between them. This chain's CDR3 is CASSLESLGTEAFF. CDR3 in DNA: TGTGCCAGCAGCTTGGAGTCCTTGGGTACTGAAGCTTTCTTT.

This chain links TRBV27 with TRBJ1-5; TRBD1 aligns across 10 bases. This CDR3 region has 16 residues. The germline gives CDR1 MNHEY, CDR2 SMNVEV (reference sequence). Germline trimming cut 4 bases from V and 5 bases from J; bases unmatched to any gene: 8. CDR3 in amino acids: CASSSGTGANHQPQHF. As DNA, the CDR3 is TGTGCCAGCAGTTCTGGGACAGGGGCCAACCATCAGCCCCAGCATTTT.

This rearrangement joins TRBV5-1 to TRBJ2-3; 9 nucleotides match TRBD2. The J segment lost 4 bases and the V segment lost 0 bases, leaving 3 bases of the junction unmatched. The CDR3 covers 15 residues. Per the germline V gene, CDR1 is SGHRS and CDR2 is YFSETQ. In DNA, the CDR3 is TGCGCCAGCAGCTTGGAGGTAGCGGGAGCAGATACGCAGTATTTT. Translating it yields CASSLEVAGADTQYF. Combining the CDR3 with reference TRBV5-1 and TRBJ2-3 gives the whole variable domain KAGVTQTPRYLIKTRGQQVTLSCSPISGHRSVSWYQQTPGQGLQFLFEYFSETQRNKGNFPGRFSGRQFSNSRSEMNVSTLELGDSALYLCASSLEVAGADTQYFGPGTRLTVL.